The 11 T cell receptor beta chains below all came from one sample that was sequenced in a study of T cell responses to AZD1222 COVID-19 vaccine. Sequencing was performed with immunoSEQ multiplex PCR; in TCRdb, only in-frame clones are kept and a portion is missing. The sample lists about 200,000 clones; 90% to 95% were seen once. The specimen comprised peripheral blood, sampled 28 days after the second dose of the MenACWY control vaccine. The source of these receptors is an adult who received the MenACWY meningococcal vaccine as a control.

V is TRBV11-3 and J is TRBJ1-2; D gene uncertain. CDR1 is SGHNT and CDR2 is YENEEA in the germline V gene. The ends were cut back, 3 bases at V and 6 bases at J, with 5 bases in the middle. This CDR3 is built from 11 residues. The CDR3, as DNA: TGTGCCAGCAGCTTTAAGGATGGCTACACCTTC. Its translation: CASSFKDGYTF.

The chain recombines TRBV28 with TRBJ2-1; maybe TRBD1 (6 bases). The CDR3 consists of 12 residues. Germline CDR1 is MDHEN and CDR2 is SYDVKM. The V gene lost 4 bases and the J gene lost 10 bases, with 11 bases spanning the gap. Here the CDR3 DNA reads TGTGCCAGCAGTTCTGGGACATTAGAGCAGTTCTTC. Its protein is CASSSGTLEQFF.

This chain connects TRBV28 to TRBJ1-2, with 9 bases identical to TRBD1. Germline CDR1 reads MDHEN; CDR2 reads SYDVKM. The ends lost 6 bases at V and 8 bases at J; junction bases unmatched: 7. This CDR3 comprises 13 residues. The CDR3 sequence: CASRPGTGNGYTF. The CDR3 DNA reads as TGTGCCAGCAGGCCCGGGACAGGGAACGGCTACACCTTC.

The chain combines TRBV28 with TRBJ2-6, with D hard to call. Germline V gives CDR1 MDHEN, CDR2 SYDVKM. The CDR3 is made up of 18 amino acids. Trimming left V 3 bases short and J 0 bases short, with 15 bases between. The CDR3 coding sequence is TGTGCCAGCAGTTTGCCCCCGGCGGTAGACTCTGGGGCCAACGTCCTGACTTTC. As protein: CASSLPPAVDSGANVLTF.

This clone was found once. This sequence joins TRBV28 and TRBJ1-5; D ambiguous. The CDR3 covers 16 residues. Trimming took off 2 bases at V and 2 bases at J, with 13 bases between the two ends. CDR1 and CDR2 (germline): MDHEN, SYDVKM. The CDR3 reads CASSLATLAGNQPQHF. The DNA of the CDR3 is TGTGCCAGCAGTTTAGCGACATTGGCGGGCAATCAGCCCCAGCATTTT. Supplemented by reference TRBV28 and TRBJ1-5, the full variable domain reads DVKVTQSSRYLVKRTGEKVFLECVQDMDHENMFWYRQDPGLGLRLIYFSYDVKMKEKGDIPEGYSVSREKKERFSLILESASTNQTSMYLCASSLATLAGNQPQHFGDGTRLSIL.

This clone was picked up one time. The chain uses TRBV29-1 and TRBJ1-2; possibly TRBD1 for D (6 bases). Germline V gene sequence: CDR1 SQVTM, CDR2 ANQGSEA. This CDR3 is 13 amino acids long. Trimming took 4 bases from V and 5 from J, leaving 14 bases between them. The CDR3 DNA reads TGCAGCGTTGCGGAACAGGGAGGGTATGGCTACACCTTC. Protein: CSVAEQGGYGYTF. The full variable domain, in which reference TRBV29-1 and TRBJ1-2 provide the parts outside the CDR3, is SAVISQKPSRDICQRGTSLTIQCQVDSQVTMMFWYRQQPGQSLTLIATANQGSEATYESGFVIDKFPISRPNLTFSTLTVSNMSPEDSSIYLCSVAEQGGYGYTFGSGTRLTVV.

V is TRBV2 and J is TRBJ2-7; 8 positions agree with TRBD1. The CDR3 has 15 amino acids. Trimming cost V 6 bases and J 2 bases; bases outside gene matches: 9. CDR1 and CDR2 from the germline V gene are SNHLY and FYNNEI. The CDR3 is CASSRSRTGTYEQYF. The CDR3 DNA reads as TGTGCCAGCAGCCGGTCTCGGACAGGGACCTACGAGCAGTACTTC.

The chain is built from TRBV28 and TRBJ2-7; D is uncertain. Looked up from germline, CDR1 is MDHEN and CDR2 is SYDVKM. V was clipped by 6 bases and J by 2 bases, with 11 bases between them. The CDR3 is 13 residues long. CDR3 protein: CASSRTSTYEQYF. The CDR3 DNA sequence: TGTGCCAGCAGCCGTACATCTACCTACGAGCAGTACTTC.

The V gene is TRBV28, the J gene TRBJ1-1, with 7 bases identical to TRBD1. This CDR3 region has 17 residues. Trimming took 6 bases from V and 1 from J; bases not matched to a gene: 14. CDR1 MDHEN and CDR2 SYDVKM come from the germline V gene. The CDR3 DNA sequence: TGTGCCAGCAGCGATAGACAGGGCCGGGACGGGAACACTGAAGCTTTCTTT. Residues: CASSDRQGRDGNTEAFF.

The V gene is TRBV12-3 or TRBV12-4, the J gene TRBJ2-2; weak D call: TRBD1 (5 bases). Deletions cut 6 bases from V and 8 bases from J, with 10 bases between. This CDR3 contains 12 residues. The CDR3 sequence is CASRAGLGELFF. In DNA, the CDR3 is TGTGCCAGCAGGGCAGGGTTGGGGGAGCTGTTTTTT.

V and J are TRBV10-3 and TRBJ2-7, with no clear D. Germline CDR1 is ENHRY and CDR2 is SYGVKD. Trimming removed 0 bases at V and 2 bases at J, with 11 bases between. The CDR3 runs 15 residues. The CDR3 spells CAISESGPGPYEQYF. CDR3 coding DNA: TGTGCCATCAGTGAGTCGGGCCCCGGGCCCTACGAGCAGTACTTC.